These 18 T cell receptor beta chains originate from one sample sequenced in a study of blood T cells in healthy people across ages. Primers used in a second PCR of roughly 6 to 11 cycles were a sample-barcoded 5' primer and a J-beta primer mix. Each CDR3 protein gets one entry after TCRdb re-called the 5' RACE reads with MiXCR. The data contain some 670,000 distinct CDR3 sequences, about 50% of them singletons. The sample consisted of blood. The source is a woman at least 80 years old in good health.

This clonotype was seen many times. This chain's CDR3 is CASSLDGTNTDTQYF. The CDR3 nucleotides are TGTGCCAGCAGCTTAGACGGGACTAACACAGATACGCAGTATTTT. This chain connects TRBV7-9 to TRBJ2-3; 7 bases are a match to TRBD2. The germline V gene has CDR1 SEHNR and CDR2 FQNEAQ (reference sequence). The V gene end was trimmed by 1 base and the J gene end by 2 bases; junction bases not matched to a gene: 3. The length of the CDR3 is 15 residues.

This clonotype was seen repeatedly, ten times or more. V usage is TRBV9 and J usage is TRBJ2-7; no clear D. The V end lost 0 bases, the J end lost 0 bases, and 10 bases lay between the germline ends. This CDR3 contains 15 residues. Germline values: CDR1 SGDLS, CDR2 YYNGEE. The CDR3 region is CASSVGEDPSYEQYF. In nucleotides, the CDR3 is TGTGCCAGCAGCGTAGGAGAGGATCCCTCCTACGAGCAGTACTTC.

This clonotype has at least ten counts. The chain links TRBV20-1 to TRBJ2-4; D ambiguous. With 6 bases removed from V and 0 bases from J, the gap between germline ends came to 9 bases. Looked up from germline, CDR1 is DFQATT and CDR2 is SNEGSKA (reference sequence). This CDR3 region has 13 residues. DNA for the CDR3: TGCAGTGCCCAGAATCTAGCCAAAAACATTCAGTACTTC. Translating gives CSAQNLAKNIQYF.

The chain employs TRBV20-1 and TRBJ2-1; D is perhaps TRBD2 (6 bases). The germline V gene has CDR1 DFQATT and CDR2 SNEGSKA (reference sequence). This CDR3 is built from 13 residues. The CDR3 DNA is TGCAGCGGTCTTTTTGGCGGGAAGAATGAGCAGTTCTTC. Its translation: CSGLFGGKNEQFF.

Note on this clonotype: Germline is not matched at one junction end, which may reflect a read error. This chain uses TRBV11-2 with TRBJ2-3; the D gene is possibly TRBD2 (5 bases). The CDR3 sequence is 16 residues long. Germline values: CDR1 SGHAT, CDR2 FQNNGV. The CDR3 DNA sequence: TGTGCCAACAGCCCCCGGACTGCTCTAAGCACAGATACGCAGTATTTT. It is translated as CANSPRTALSTDTQYF.

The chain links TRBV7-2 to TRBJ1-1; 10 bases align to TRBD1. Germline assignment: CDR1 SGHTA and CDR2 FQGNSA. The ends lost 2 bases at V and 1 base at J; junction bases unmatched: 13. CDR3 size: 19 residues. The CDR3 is CASSLRGFSGQGWNTEAFF. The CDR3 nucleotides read TGTGCCAGCAGCTTAAGGGGCTTTTCGGGACAGGGGTGGAACACTGAAGCTTTCTTT.

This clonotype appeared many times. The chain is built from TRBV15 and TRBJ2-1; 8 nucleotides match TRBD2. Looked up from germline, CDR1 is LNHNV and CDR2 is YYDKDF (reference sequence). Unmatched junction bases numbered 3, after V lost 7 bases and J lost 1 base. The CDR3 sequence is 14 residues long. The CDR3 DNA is TGTGCCACCAAAGCGGGAGAGTCCTACAATGAGCAGTTCTTC. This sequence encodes CATKAGESYNEQFF.

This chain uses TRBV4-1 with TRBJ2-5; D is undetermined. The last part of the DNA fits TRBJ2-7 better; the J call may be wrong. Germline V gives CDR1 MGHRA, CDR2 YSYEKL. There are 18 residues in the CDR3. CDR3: CASSQEPSAGPLLYEQYF. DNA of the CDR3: TGCGCCAGCAGCCAAGAGCCTTCGGCCGGCCCCCTCTTATACGAGCAGTACTTC.

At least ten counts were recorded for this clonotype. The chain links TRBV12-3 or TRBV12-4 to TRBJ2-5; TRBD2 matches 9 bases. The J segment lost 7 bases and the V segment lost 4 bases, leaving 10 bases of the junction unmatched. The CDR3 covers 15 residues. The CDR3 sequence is CASSSTGGGAGTQYF. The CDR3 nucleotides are TGTGCCAGCAGTTCAACCGGCGGGGGGGCAGGGACCCAGTACTTC.

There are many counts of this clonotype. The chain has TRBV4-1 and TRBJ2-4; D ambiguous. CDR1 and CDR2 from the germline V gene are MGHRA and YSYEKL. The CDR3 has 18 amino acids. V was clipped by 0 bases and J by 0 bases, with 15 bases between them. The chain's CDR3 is CASSQDPDRTLAKNIQYF. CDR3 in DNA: TGCGCCAGCAGCCAAGATCCGGATAGGACCTTAGCCAAAAACATTCAGTACTTC.

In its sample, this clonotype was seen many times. The CDR3 DNA reads TGTGCCAGCAGCTTAGGGGGGAGCGCGAATGAGCAGTTCTTC. Its protein is CASSLGGSANEQFF. This sequence joins TRBV7-3 and TRBJ2-1; TRBD2 might be the D (6 bases). V was cut by 2 bases and J by 7 bases, with 12 bases left in between. The CDR3 totals 14 residues. In germline, CDR1 is SGHTA, CDR2 FQGTGA.

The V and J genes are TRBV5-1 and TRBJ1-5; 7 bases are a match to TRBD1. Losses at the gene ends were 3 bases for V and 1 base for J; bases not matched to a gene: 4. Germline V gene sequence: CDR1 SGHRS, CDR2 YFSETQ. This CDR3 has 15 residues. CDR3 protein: CASSSTGASNQPQHF. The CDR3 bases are TGCGCCAGCAGCTCTACAGGGGCGAGCAATCAGCCCCAGCATTTT.

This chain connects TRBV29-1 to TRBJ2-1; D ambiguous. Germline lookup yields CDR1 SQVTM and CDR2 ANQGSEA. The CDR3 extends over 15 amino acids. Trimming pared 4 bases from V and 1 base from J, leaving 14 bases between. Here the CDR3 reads CSVGSRRVSYNEQFF. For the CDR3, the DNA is TGCAGCGTTGGATCTAGGCGAGTGTCCTACAATGAGCAGTTCTTC.

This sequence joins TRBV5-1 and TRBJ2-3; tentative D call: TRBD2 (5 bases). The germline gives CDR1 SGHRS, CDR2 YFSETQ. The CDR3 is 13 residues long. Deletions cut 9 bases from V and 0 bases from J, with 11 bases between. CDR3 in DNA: TGCGCCACCGGGTCGGGGAGCACAGATACGCAGTATTTT. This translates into CATGSGSTDTQYF.

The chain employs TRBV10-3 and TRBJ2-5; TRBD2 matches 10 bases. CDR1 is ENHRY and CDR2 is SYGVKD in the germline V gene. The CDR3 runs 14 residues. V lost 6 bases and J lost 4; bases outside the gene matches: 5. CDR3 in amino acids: CAIREGTSVETQYF. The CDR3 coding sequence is TGTGCCATCAGGGAAGGGACTAGCGTAGAGACCCAGTACTTC.

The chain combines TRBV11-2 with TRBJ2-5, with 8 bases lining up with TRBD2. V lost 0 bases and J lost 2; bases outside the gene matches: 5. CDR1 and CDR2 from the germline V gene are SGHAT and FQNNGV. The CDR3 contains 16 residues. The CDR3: CASSLERLARQETQYF. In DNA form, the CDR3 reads TGTGCCAGCAGCTTAGAACGACTAGCGCGGCAAGAGACCCAGTACTTC.

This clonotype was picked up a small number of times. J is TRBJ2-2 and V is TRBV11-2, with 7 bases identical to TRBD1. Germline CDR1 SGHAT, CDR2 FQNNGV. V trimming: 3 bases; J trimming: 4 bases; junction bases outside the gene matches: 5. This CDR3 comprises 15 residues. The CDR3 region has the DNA TGTGCCAGCAGCTTTGACAGGGTACTCACCGGGGAGCTGTTTTTT. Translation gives CASSFDRVLTGELFF.

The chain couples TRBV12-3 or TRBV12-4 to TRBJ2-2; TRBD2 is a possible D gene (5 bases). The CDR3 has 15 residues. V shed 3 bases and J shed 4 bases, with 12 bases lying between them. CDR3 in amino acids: CASSLRREGTGELFF. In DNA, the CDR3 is TGTGCCAGCAGTTTGAGGCGAGAGGGCACCGGGGAGCTGTTTTTT.